This entry is about one T cell receptor beta chain. The antigen is undetermined. This CDR3 is also generated by other DNA sequences in the sample. Data came from immunoSEQ multiplex PCR; TCRdb stores just in-frame clones and leaves some out. Here the sample spans about 71,000 clones, less than 95% being singletons. These data are taken from a study of graft-versus-host responses after intestinal transplantation. Overall study context: Grafts were multivisceral, liver-intestinal, or isolated intestinal. Anti-thymocyte globulin induction preceded two to three years of tacrolimus and steroid maintenance in all recipients. General study findings and limits: The marrow of recipients harbored GvH clones, and ileum or blood showed some of them first. Among circulating GvH clones, peak levels were associated with early post-transplant declines in HvG clones.

CDR3 length: 15 amino acids. Deletions cut 0 bases from V and 1 base from J, with 10 bases between. The V gene's germline CDR1 is SGDLS and CDR2 YYNGEE. This clonotype originated in a human donor who received an intestinal transplant. Sample: unstimulated CD8+ T cells sorted from spleen or lymph node cells, taken before intestinal transplant. The rearrangement links TRBV9 to TRBJ1-1; tentatively, D is TRBD1 (5 bases). The CDR3 loop is CASSVVGGGNTEAFF. The CDR3 bases are TGTGCCAGCAGCGTAGTGGGGGGAGGGAACACTGAAGCTTTCTTT. The full variable domain, in which reference TRBV9 and TRBJ1-1 provide the parts outside the CDR3, is DSGVTQTPKHLITATGQRVTLRCSPRSGDLSVYWYQQSLDQGLQFLIQYYNGEERAKGNILERFSAQQFPDLHSELNLSSLELGDSALYFCASSVVGGGNTEAFFGQGTRLTVV.